This record covers a single T cell receptor (beta chain). No antigen is known for it. Germline-derived CDR1 and CDR2 are KGHDR and SFDVKD. There are 21 residues in the CDR3. J was trimmed by 0 bases and V by 2 bases; bases with no gene match: 17. The entry originates in a study of T cell responses to AZD1222 COVID-19 vaccine. As for the study in general: Investigators merged groups given second doses at roughly 4 or roughly 12 weeks.

Study-level points and caveats: Only a handful of AZD1222 recipients were seropositive at baseline. Elevations in Spike-specific TCR breadth and depth followed administration of two AZD1222 doses. White British donors predominated, females outnumbered males, and clonal diversity was possibly underestimated.

The table came from immunoSEQ multiplex PCR; TCRdb's copy has only in-frame clones and leaves some out. Of 150,000 to 200,000 clones in the sample, 90% are singletons; the top ten hold about 3%. V gene TRBV24-1 combines with J gene TRBJ2-4; TRBD1 matches 8 bases. This material consisted of peripheral blood, taken on day 0 of AZD1222 vaccination. The sequence was obtained from an adult in good health. CDR3 in amino acids: CATSDSPERKTGVLAKNIQYF. CDR3 coding DNA: TGTGCCACCAGTGATTCCCCGGAGCGGAAGACAGGGGTACTAGCCAAAAACATTCAGTACTTC.